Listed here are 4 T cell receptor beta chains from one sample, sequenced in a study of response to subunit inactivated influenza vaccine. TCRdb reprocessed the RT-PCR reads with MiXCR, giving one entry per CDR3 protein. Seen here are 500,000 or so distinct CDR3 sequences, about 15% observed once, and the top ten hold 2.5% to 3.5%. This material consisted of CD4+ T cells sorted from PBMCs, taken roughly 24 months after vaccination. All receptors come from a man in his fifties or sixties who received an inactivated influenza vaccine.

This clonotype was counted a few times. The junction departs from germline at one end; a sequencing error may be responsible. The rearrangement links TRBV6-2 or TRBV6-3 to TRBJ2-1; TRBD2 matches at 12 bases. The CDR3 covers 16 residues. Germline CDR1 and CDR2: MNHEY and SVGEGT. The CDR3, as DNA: TGTGCCAGCAGTCGACCTAGCGGGAGGGCCTATAATGAGCAGTTCTTC. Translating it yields CASSRPSGRAYNEQFF.

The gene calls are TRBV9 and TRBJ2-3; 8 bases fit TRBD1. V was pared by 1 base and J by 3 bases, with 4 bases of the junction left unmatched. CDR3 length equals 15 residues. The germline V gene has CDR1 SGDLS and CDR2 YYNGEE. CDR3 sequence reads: CASSVKGQVTDTQYF. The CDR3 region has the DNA TGTGCCAGCAGCGTAAAGGGACAGGTGACAGATACGCAGTATTTT.

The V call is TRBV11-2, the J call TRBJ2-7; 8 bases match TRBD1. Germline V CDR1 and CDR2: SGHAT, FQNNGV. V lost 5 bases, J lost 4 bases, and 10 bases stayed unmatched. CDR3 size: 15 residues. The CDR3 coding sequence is TGTGCCAGCAGCACCAGGACAGGGAATGAGTACGAGCAGTACTTC. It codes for CASSTRTGNEYEQYF.

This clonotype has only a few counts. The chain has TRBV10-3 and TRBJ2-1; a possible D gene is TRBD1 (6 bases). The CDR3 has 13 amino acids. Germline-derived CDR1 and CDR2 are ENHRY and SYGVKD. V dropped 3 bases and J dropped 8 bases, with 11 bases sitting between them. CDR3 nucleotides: TGTGCCATCAGTGATTACAGGGCCCATGAGCAGTTCTTC. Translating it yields CAISDYRAHEQFF.